This T cell receptor beta chain appears in the sequencing data of a study of T-cell reconstitution after alpha-beta-depleted transplantation in children listed by TCRdb under 2016. Notes on the research overall: The study quantitatively tracked T-cell immune reconstitution after TCRalphabeta/CD19-depleted allogeneic hematopoietic cell transplantation in children using TCR repertoire profiling.

About this clonotype itself: Its antigen remains undetermined. No base-level quality is on record; no much larger clone is a single base apart.

The library was generated by PCR. The listed sequencing device is Illumina HiSeq 2500. Molecular barcoding was employed in the preparation of TCR libraries, with unique molecular identifiers being used to normalize TCRbeta repertoire quantification. Starting from the raw public reads, TCRdb applied fastp trimming at Q25, assembled clones with MiXCR and retained in-frame beta chains. Each CDR3 protein gets just one entry, which takes the most common genes and DNA from the rows behind it. The sample table lists about 600,000 distinct CDR3 sequences, 8% to 11% of them with a count of one. Roughly 4% of the sample comes from the top ten. The receptor's source is a human donor who donated a stem cell graft to a child with acute myeloid leukemia. The sample consisted of PBMCs from the stem cell graft donor, taken from the stem cell graft.

The CDR3 amino acid sequence is: CASMNRGVDYGYTF. The sequence in DNA is TGTGCCAGCATGAACAGGGGCGTCGACTATGGCTACACCTTC. The sequence is built from TRBV6-1 and TRBJ1-2, with 7 middle bases fitting TRBD1. The germline V and J ends show losses of 7 bases and 3 bases respectively, and no gene match explains 8 bases of the junction. From the cysteine up to the phenylalanine, the CDR3 has a length of 14 residues. Left in the record is the CDR3 DNA by itself, 42 bases read in frame from the first base. CDR1 and CDR2, looked up from the germline V gene, are MNHNS and SASEGT.